The clone carrying this T cell receptor beta chain appeared once. The antigen is not known. This record comes from a study of post-analysis software for immune sequencing data. Overall study findings and caveats: Significantly lower normalized Chao1 diversity was seen in multiple sclerosis patients than in controls. Relative to controls, patients had 4 or 5 TRBV segments at higher frequency, with TRBV5-6, TRBV5-1 and TRBV20-1 among these.

TCR beta libraries were prepared from cDNA with unique molecular identifiers. TCRdb reprocessed the PCR reads with MiXCR, giving one entry per CDR3 protein. This sample yields approximately 440,000 distinct CDR3 sequences, of which roughly 45% are seen a single time; about 12% belongs to the top ten. The ends were cut back, 0 bases at V and 8 bases at J, with 12 bases in the middle. In germline, CDR1 is SGHRS, CDR2 YFSETQ. This CDR3 contains 14 residues. The rearrangement joins TRBV5-1 to TRBJ2-1; D not certain. Material: blood. The sequence came from a girl aged 10-17 years with multiple sclerosis. CDR3 amino acids: CASSLGEAFYEQFF. Written as DNA, the CDR3 is TGCGCCAGCAGCTTGGGTGAGGCCTTCTATGAGCAGTTCTTC.